This entry concerns a single TCR beta chain. This may come from a read error, since a much larger clone is one base off. The data were taken from a study of kidney transplant recipient with SARS-CoV-2 infection. Each CDR3 protein is one row after TCRdb ran MiXCR on the reads. The sample holds roughly 250,000 distinct CDR3 sequences, about 30% seen once. CDR1 is GTSNPN and CDR2 is SVGIG in the germline V gene (reference sequence). This CDR3 spans 16 amino acids. The receptor was derived from a male patient younger than 45 who had COVID-19 and was a kidney transplant recipient. Some T cells could come from the graft donor. The specimen was a blood sample, collected at baseline and between days 110 and 120 from a kidney transplant recipient. The J gene is TRBJ1-1, the V gene TRBV30, with D possibly matching TRBD1 (5 bases). Here the CDR3 reads CAWSVGAGGMNTEAIF. DNA for the CDR3: TGTGCCTGGAGTGTAGGGGCTGGGGGAATGAACACTGAAGCTATCTTT.